This passage covers 8 T cell receptor beta chains from one sample sequenced in a study of blood T cell repertoires in COVID-19. The protocol was immunoSEQ multiplex PCR, while the TCRdb copy is restricted to in-frame clones and leaves out a portion. The sample holds some 160,000 clones, 87% seen once. The sample comprised peripheral blood. All receptors derive from a woman in her 70s with COVID-19, enrolled during active disease.

The chain couples TRBV10-3 to TRBJ2-2; D might be TRBD2 (5 bases). Looked up from germline, CDR1 is ENHRY and CDR2 is SYGVKD. The germline V and J ends were trimmed by 8 bases and 1 base, with 5 bases remaining between them. The CDR3 has 12 residues. Here the CDR3 reads CAIRENTGELFF. CDR3 coding DNA: TGTGCCATCCGGGAGAACACCGGGGAGCTGTTTTTT.

The CDR3: CASRSTGLDTQYF. CDR3 nucleotide sequence: TGTGCCAGCAGGAGCACAGGGTTGGATACGCAGTATTTT. The chain couples TRBV28 to TRBJ2-3; possibly TRBD1 for D (6 bases). Between the trimmed V and J ends, which lost 6 bases and 6 bases, there was a span of 13 bases. The CDR3 is 13 amino acids. Per germline, CDR1 MDHEN and CDR2 SYDVKM.

This clone was picked up one time. CDR3 amino acids: CASSFGMGGARYEQYF. For the CDR3, the DNA is TGTGCCAGCAGCTTTGGGATGGGGGGGGCCCGCTACGAGCAGTACTTC. V usage is TRBV5-4 and J usage is TRBJ2-7, with a tentative D call TRBD2 (7 bases). V lost 2 bases and J 3 bases, leaving 18 bases between the germline ends. CDR3 length: 16 amino acids. The germline V gene has CDR1 SGHNT and CDR2 YYREEE (reference sequence).

This CDR3 is CASSPGFGGEKLFF. CDR3 sequence (DNA): TGTGCCAGCAGCCCGGGGTTTGGGGGCGAAAAACTGTTTTTT. The chain couples TRBV7-2 to TRBJ1-4; possibly TRBD1 for D (6 bases). The CDR3 contains 14 residues. V was pared by 5 bases and J by 8 bases, with 15 bases between. Looked up from germline, CDR1 is SGHTA and CDR2 is FQGNSA.

This clone came up a few times. The chain couples TRBV28 to TRBJ1-2; the match to TRBD1 covers 8 bases. The CDR3 loop spans 15 amino acids. Trimming at V came to 7 bases and at J to 6 bases, leaving 13 bases not matched to a gene. Germline V gene sequence: CDR1 MDHEN, CDR2 SYDVKM. CDR3 sequence: CASTQGTGGWDGYTF. The CDR3 DNA reads TGTGCCAGCACCCAAGGGACAGGCGGGTGGGATGGCTACACCTTC.

The chain combines TRBV15 with TRBJ2-3, with D hard to call. The CDR3 extends over 13 amino acids. Germline CDR1 is LNHNV and CDR2 is YYDKDF (reference sequence). V lost 3 bases, J lost 3 bases, and 7 bases lay in between. CDR3 nucleotides: TGTGCCACCAGCAGGCTAGGAACAGATACGCAGTATTTT. It specifies CATSRLGTDTQYF.

The rearrangement uses TRBV19 and TRBJ1-5, with a tentative D call TRBD1 (6 bases). The CDR3 length is 14 residues. Germline-derived CDR1 and CDR2 are LNHDA and SQIVND (reference sequence). The ends were cut back, 7 bases at V and 5 bases at J, with 15 bases in the middle. CDR3 residues: CASNQNGGHQPQHF. The CDR3 DNA reads as TGTGCCAGTAATCAGAACGGGGGGCATCAGCCCCAGCATTTT.

The chain combines TRBV6-2 or TRBV6-3 with TRBJ2-2; 9 nucleotides match TRBD2. This CDR3 has 17 residues. J was trimmed by 3 bases and V by 0 bases; bases with no gene match: 5. Per germline, CDR1 MNHEY and CDR2 SVGEGT. CDR3 sequence (DNA): TGTGCCAGCAGTTACTCGAGCGGGGGGTCCTACACCGGGGAGCTGTTTTTT. Translating it yields CASSYSSGGSYTGELFF.